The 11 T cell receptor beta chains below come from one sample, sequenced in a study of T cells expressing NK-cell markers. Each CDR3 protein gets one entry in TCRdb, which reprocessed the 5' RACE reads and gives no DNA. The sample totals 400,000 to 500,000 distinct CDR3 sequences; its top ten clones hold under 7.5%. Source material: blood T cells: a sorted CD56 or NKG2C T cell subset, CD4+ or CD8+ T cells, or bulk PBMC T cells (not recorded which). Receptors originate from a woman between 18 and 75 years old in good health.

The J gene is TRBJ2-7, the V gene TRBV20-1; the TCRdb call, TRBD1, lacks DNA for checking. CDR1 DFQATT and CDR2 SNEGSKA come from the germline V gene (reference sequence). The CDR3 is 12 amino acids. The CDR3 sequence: CSAGDRGNEQYF.

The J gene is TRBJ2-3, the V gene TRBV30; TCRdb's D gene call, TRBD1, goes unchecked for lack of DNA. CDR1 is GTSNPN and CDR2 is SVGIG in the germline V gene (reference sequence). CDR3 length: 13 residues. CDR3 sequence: CAWNPGVTDTQYF.

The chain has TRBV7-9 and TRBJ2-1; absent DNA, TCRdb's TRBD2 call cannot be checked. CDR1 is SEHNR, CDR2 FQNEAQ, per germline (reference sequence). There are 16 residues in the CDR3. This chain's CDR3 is CASSFLSGTTNNEQFF. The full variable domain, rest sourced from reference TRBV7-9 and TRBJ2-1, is DTGVSQNPRHKITKRGQNVTFRCDPISEHNRLYWYRQTLGQGPEFLTYFQNEAQLEKSRLLSDRFSAERPKGSFSTLEIQRTEQGDSAMYLCASSFLSGTTNNEQFFGPGTRLTVL.

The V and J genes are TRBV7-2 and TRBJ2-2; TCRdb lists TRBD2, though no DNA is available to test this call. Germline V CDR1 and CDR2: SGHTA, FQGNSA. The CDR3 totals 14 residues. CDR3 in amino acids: CASSLGAFSGELFF.

CDR3 loop: CASSLNGAGELFF. V gene TRBV7-8 combines with J gene TRBJ2-2. Germline V gives CDR1 SGHVS, CDR2 FQNEAQ. The CDR3 extends over 13 amino acids.

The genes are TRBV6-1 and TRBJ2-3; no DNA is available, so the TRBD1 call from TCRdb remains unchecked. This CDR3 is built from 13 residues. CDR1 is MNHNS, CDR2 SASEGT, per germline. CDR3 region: CASKRGGGDTQYF.

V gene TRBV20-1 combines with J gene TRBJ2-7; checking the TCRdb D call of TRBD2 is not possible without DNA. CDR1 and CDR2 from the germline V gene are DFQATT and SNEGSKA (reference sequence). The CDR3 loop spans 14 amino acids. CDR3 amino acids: CSATSGRAFYEQYF.

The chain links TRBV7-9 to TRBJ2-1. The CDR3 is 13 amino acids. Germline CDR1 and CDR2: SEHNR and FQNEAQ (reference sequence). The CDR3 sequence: CASSFPMTNEQFF.

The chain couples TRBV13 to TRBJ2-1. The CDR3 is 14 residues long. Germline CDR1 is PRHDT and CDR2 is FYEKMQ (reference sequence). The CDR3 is CASSFRGSPNEQFF.

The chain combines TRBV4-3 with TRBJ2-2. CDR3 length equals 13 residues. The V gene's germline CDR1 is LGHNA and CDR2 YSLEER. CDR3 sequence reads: CTSSQEESGELFF.

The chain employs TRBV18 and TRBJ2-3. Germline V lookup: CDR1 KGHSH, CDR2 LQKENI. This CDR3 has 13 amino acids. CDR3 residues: CASSPPPRDTQYF.